The 31 T cell receptor beta chains given below trace back to one sample, sequenced in a study of cytomegalovirus exposure and HLA in healthy donors (dated by TCRdb to 2016 to 2017). Library prep was done by the immunoSEQ multiplex PCR assay. For the multiplex PCR, a mixture combining 60 forward primers for TCR Vbeta segments and 13 reverse primers for TCR Jbeta segments was used. The table comes from immuneACCESS by way of TCRdb, which keeps in-frame sequences with V and J called. Part of the clones is missing from these tables; in studies checked, under half for an unresolved V gene and the rest for unknown reasons. Across this sample there are approximately 220,000 clones, with more than 65% seen only once. 0.63% of the sample is in the top ten clones. Sequencing was performed on PBMCs. The source of these receptors is a man between 18 and 35 years old in good health and CMV-seronegative.

Turning to this clone: The germline gene is not matched at one end of the junction; a read error may be the cause. J is TRBJ1-2 and V is TRBV7-9; TRBD1 agrees at 8 bases. This CDR3 is built from 9 residues. Germline CDR1 reads SEHNR; CDR2 reads FQNEAQ (reference sequence). CDR3 amino acids: CASSQTGDF. The CDR3 DNA sequence: TGTGCCAGCAGCCAGACAGGGGACTTC.

The chain has TRBV2 and TRBJ2-5; 10 bases fit TRBD2. This CDR3 has 13 amino acids. J was trimmed by 5 bases and V by 11 bases; bases with no gene match: 8. Per germline, CDR1 SNHLY and CDR2 FYNNEI. This CDR3 is CAEASGRLETQYF. The CDR3 nucleotides are TGTGCCGAGGCTAGCGGGAGATTGGAGACCCAGTACTTC.

As concerns this clone: Other nucleotide sequences from this sample produce the same CDR3. V is TRBV5-5 and J is TRBJ2-1, with D unresolved. Looked up from germline, CDR1 is SGHKS and CDR2 is YYEKEE (reference sequence). CDR3 length equals 12 residues. V shed 2 bases and J shed 6 bases, with 6 bases lying between them. This CDR3 is CASSFAGNEQFF. Written as DNA, the CDR3 is TGTGCCAGCAGCTTCGCCGGCAATGAGCAGTTCTTC.

A single count supports this clone. V gene TRBV2 combines with J gene TRBJ2-1, with D perhaps matching TRBD1 (6 bases). The CDR3 extends over 14 amino acids. Between the trimmed V and J ends, which lost 7 bases and 5 bases, there was a span of 15 bases. Germline CDR1 reads SNHLY; CDR2 reads FYNNEI. The DNA for the CDR3 is TGTGCCAGCAAGCCAGGGGCAGCGGACAATGAGCAGTTCTTC. Its translation is CASKPGAADNEQFF. Looking up the rest from reference TRBV2 and TRBJ2-1 gives the full variable domain: EPEVTQTPSHQVTQMGQEVILRCVPISNHLYFYWYRQILGQKVEFLVSFYNNEISEKSEIFDDQFSVERPDGSNFTLKIRSTKLEDSAMYFCASKPGAADNEQFFGPGTRLTVL.

This chain links TRBV6-1 with TRBJ2-2, with D possibly TRBD1 on 6 matching bases. The germline V gene has CDR1 MNHNS and CDR2 SASEGT. The CDR3 runs 16 residues. V gave up 1 base and J gave up 2 bases, with 11 bases separating them. The CDR3 here is CASSEVRQDNTGELFF. The CDR3 DNA reads as TGTGCCAGCAGTGAAGTGAGACAGGATAACACCGGGGAGCTGTTTTTT.

The genes are TRBV5-6 and TRBJ2-5, with 8 nucleotides matching TRBD1. This CDR3 has 14 amino acids. J was trimmed by 4 bases and V by 3 bases; bases with no gene match: 5. Looked up from germline, CDR1 is SGHDT and CDR2 is YYEEEE. CDR3 nucleotides: TGTGCCAGCAGCTCCGGACAGGGATTAGAGACCCAGTACTTC. Protein: CASSSGQGLETQYF.

The chain employs TRBV5-6 and TRBJ1-1, with TRBD1 as a possible D gene (5 bases). CDR3 length: 12 residues. Germline loops: CDR1 SGHDT, CDR2 YYEEEE. The ends were cut back, 5 bases at V and 7 bases at J, with 12 bases in the middle. The CDR3 bases are TGTGCCAGCAGTATTAACACAGGTGAAGCTTTCTTT. It encodes CASSINTGEAFF. Variable domain in full (rest from reference TRBV5-6 and TRBJ1-1): DAGVTQSPTHLIKTRGQQVTLRCSPKSGHDTVSWYQQALGQGPQFIFQYYEEEERQRGNFPDRFSGHQFPNYSSELNVNALLLGDSALYLCASSINTGEAFFGQGTRLTVV.

This chain connects TRBV6-1 to TRBJ1-1, with TRBD1 matching over 8 bases. Germline V CDR1 and CDR2: MNHNS, SASEGT. The CDR3 length is 14 residues. J was trimmed by 8 bases and V by 7 bases; bases with no gene match: 12. As DNA, the CDR3 is TGTGCCAGCACCAGACAGGGGTCGACCACGGAAGCTTTCTTT. It codes for CASTRQGSTTEAFF.

This clone was seen a handful of times. The same CDR3 can be traced to other DNA sequences in this sample. V gene TRBV5-6 combines with J gene TRBJ1-5; D unclear. V lost 4 bases and J 1 base, leaving 9 bases between the germline ends. The CDR3 runs to 14 residues. CDR1 is SGHDT and CDR2 is YYEEEE in the germline V gene. In DNA form, the CDR3 reads TGTGCCAGCAGCCGGCGACTGAGCAATCAGCCCCAGCATTTT. Its translation: CASSRRLSNQPQHF.

The gene calls are TRBV30 and TRBJ1-2, with 9 bases that match TRBD1. Germline lookup yields CDR1 GTSNPN and CDR2 SVGIG (reference sequence). J gave up 7 bases and V 2 bases, and 8 bases lay outside the gene matches. This CDR3 contains 14 residues. This CDR3 is CAWSTQGAMGGYTF. The CDR3 coding sequence is TGTGCCTGGAGTACACAGGGGGCAATGGGTGGCTACACCTTC.

V and J are TRBV18 and TRBJ1-5, with TRBD1 matching 7 bases. The length of the CDR3 is 15 residues. With V trimmed by 6 bases and J by 0 bases, 5 bases remained unmatched. The germline V gene encodes CDR1 KGHSH and CDR2 LQKENI. CDR3: CASSQTGDSNQPQHF. The CDR3 DNA sequence: TGTGCCAGCTCGCAAACAGGGGATAGCAATCAGCCCCAGCATTTT.

This rearrangement joins TRBV7-9 to TRBJ2-4, with D possibly matching TRBD2 (5 bases). Deletions cut 7 bases from V and 8 bases from J, with 18 bases between. This CDR3 has 14 amino acids. Germline V lookup: CDR1 SEHNR, CDR2 FQNEAQ (reference sequence). The CDR3 DNA reads as TGTGCCAGCACCTCGCCCGTGAGCGGACACATTCAGTACTTC. Translated, it gives CASTSPVSGHIQYF.

The chain has TRBV29-1 and TRBJ2-1, with 10 bases identical to TRBD2. CDR1 and CDR2 (germline): SQVTM, ANQGSEA. The CDR3 spans 13 residues. Trimming at V came to 7 bases and at J to 0 bases, leaving 0 bases not matched to a gene. CDR3 coding DNA: TGCAGCGCTAGCGGGGGCTCCTACAATGAGCAGTTCTTC. This translates into CSASGGSYNEQFF.

This CDR3 reads CASSEQTGFNSPLHF. In DNA, the CDR3 is TGTGCCAGCAGTGAACAGACAGGGTTTAATTCACCCCTCCACTTT. This chain joins TRBV6-1 and TRBJ1-6, with 7 positions matching TRBD1. The CDR3 sequence is 15 residues long. Trimming took 2 bases from V and 6 from J; bases not matched to a gene: 4. Germline V gene data show CDR1 as MNHNS and CDR2 as SASEGT.

This clone was seen a handful of times. The rearrangement uses TRBV9 and TRBJ2-2; D not resolved. The CDR3 has 14 amino acids. CDR1 SGDLS and CDR2 YYNGEE come from the germline V gene. Trimming removed 4 bases from V and 5 bases from J, with 12 bases in between. CDR3: CASSSQSFTGELFF. The CDR3 nucleotides read TGTGCCAGCAGCTCTCAGTCGTTTACCGGGGAGCTGTTTTTT.

Worth noting for this clone: The junction shows a germline mismatch at one end, possibly a read error. The chain combines TRBV2 with TRBJ1-2; no definite D call. Germline values: CDR1 SNHLY, CDR2 FYNNEI. The CDR3 spans 13 residues. The CDR3 DNA reads TGTGCCAGCAGGGAAGGGCTGAACTATGGCTACACCTTC. This encodes CASREGLNYGYTF.

Remarks on this clone: The sample holds other DNA sequences that translate to the same CDR3. The genes are TRBV7-9 and TRBJ2-7; possible D gene TRBD2, 7 bases. With 5 bases removed from V and 2 bases from J, the gap between germline ends came to 13 bases. Germline V CDR1 and CDR2: SEHNR, FQNEAQ (reference sequence). The CDR3 loop spans 14 amino acids. CDR3: CASSLLGGAYEQYF. CDR3 bases: TGTGCCAGCAGCCTACTAGGGGGGGCCTACGAGCAGTACTTC.

The CDR3 coding sequence is TGTGCCAGCAGCCCTCGACTCCTCCGCGGGGCTTTCTTT. This codes for CASSPRLLRGAFF. The genes are TRBV14 and TRBJ1-1; D is ambiguous. Between the trimmed V and J ends, which lost 4 bases and 11 bases, there was a span of 17 bases. Germline CDR1 and CDR2: SGHDN and FVKESK. The CDR3 spans 13 residues.

V and J are TRBV2 and TRBJ2-1; 9 bases are shared with TRBD2. This CDR3 is built from 16 residues. Germline CDR1 is SNHLY and CDR2 is FYNNEI. Germline trimming cut 2 bases from V and 6 bases from J; bases unmatched to any gene: 8. The CDR3 region has the DNA TGTGCCAGCAGTGAATCGGGTAGCGGGAGTATCAATGAGCAGTTCTTC. Protein sequence: CASSESGSGSINEQFF.

The genes are TRBV18 and TRBJ1-2; a weak D match, TRBD1 (6 bases). This CDR3 is 15 amino acids long. With 0 bases removed from V and 3 bases from J, the gap between germline ends came to 11 bases. The V gene's germline CDR1 is KGHSH and CDR2 LQKENI. CDR3 sequence (DNA): TGTGCCAGCTCACCACCCACAGGGTCCTACTATGGCTACACCTTC. Its translation is CASSPPTGSYYGYTF.

This chain uses TRBV9 with TRBJ2-5; 7 nucleotides agree with TRBD2. This CDR3 is built from 14 residues. The V segment lost 3 bases and the J segment 4 bases; nucleotides outside the gene matches: 6. The germline V gene encodes CDR1 SGDLS and CDR2 YYNGEE. The CDR3 DNA follows: TGTGCCAGCAGCGACGGGGTAGCGGGAGAGACCCAGTACTTC. Translating it yields CASSDGVAGETQYF. The complete variable domain, with remaining parts taken from reference TRBV9 and TRBJ2-5, reads DSGVTQTPKHLITATGQRVTLRCSPRSGDLSVYWYQQSLDQGLQFLIQYYNGEERAKGNILERFSAQQFPDLHSELNLSSLELGDSALYFCASSDGVAGETQYFGPGTRLLVL.

This clone has a handful of counts. The chain couples TRBV11-2 to TRBJ1-3; 7 nucleotides line up with TRBD1. In germline, CDR1 is SGHAT, CDR2 FQNNGV. CDR3 length equals 16 residues. V dropped 6 bases and J dropped 2; count of bases not matched to a gene: 10. In nucleotides, the CDR3 is TGTGCCAGCAGATCAATTACAGGGGAAACTGGAAACACCATATATTTT. Translation gives CASRSITGETGNTIYF.

The chain employs TRBV4-1 and TRBJ2-7; D remains unclear. V dropped 1 base and J dropped 1 base, with 8 bases sitting between them. Looked up from germline, CDR1 is MGHRA and CDR2 is YSYEKL. This CDR3 has 14 amino acids. This chain's CDR3 is CASSQGAGSYEQYF. The CDR3 DNA sequence: TGCGCCAGCAGCCAAGGGGCAGGATCCTACGAGCAGTACTTC.

J is TRBJ2-1 and V is TRBV5-1; 13 nucleotides line up with TRBD2. Germline CDR1 is SGHRS and CDR2 is YFSETQ. The trim removed 2 bases at V and 10 bases at J, leaving 9 bases unmatched. The CDR3 length is 16 residues. The CDR3 protein is CASSLRLAGGPREQFF. CDR3 sequence (DNA): TGCGCCAGCAGCTTAAGACTAGCGGGAGGACCTAGGGAGCAGTTCTTC.

This clone has only a few counts. The rearrangement joins TRBV5-1 to TRBJ1-2, with TRBD1 identical over 10 bases. Per the germline V gene, CDR1 is SGHRS and CDR2 is YFSETQ. This CDR3 has 15 amino acids. J gave up 5 bases and V 3 bases, and 7 bases lay outside the gene matches. The chain's CDR3 is CASSSTTGGAYGYTF. CDR3 nucleotide sequence: TGCGCCAGCAGCTCGACGACAGGGGGCGCTTATGGCTACACCTTC.

This clone was found a few times. This chain connects TRBV19 to TRBJ1-5; TRBD1 matches 10 bases. Germline V gene data show CDR1 as LNHDA and CDR2 as SQIVND (reference sequence). This CDR3 has 14 residues. The V segment lost 3 bases and the J segment 5 bases; nucleotides outside the gene matches: 1. In DNA form, the CDR3 reads TGTGCCAGTAGTATGGGACAGGGGCATCAGCCCCAGCATTTT. Protein: CASSMGQGHQPQHF.

V and J are TRBV19 and TRBJ1-2; 9 bases line up with TRBD1. The CDR3 sequence is 13 residues long. V lost 6 bases to trimming and J lost 4 bases; unmatched junction nucleotides: 3. The germline V gene encodes CDR1 LNHDA and CDR2 SQIVND (reference sequence). The CDR3 region is CASSMTGGYGYTF. The CDR3 DNA reads as TGTGCCAGTAGCATGACAGGGGGCTATGGCTACACCTTC.

This clone was counted between two and nine times. V usage is TRBV4-1 and J usage is TRBJ2-5, with a weak D call TRBD2 (6 bases). The CDR3 extends over 16 amino acids. Germline V gene lookup returns CDR1 MGHRA and CDR2 YSYEKL. The germline V and J ends were trimmed by 1 base and 4 bases, with 16 bases remaining between them. The CDR3 sequence: CASSQVVRGPTETQYF. The CDR3 DNA reads TGCGCCAGCAGCCAAGTGGTGCGGGGCCCGACAGAGACCCAGTACTTC.

V and J are TRBV5-5 and TRBJ2-5, with D possibly matching TRBD2 (6 bases). CDR1 is SGHKS, CDR2 YYEKEE, per germline (reference sequence). CDR3 length equals 14 residues. V was trimmed by 6 bases and J by 3 bases, leaving 15 bases between them. CDR3 nucleotide sequence: TGTGCCAGCATCCGGCTCGGGGGAGAAGAGACCCAGTACTTC. This translates into CASIRLGGEETQYF.

This clone has just a few counts. The chain is built from TRBV5-1 and TRBJ2-5; TRBD1 might be the D (6 bases). The V gene lost 0 bases and the J gene lost 10 bases, with 16 bases spanning the gap. The V gene's germline CDR1 is SGHRS and CDR2 YFSETQ. CDR3 length: 14 residues. CDR3 in DNA: TGCGCCAGCAGCTTGGCCTTACAGGGAAGCTTCCAGTACTTC. Its protein is CASSLALQGSFQYF.

The chain carries TRBV6-1 and TRBJ2-7; 8 bases are a match to TRBD1. V lost 6 bases and J lost 5; bases outside the gene matches: 6. Germline-derived CDR1 and CDR2 are MNHNS and SASEGT. CDR3 length: 13 amino acids. The CDR3 coding sequence is TGTGCCAGCAGGGACAGGGCCACCAACGAGCAGTACTTC. Protein sequence: CASRDRATNEQYF.